This TCR beta chain was recorded in a study of T cell repertoires in cytomegalovirus infection. For the study at large: Researchers turned to recently identified HLA-C-restricted CMV epitopes as well as well-studied HLA-B-restricted ones. Public TCR beta signatures were indicative of both CMV infection and a matching HLA type.

To note about this clonotype: Antigen: not known.

Study results and limitations: In two of eight donors, the top clonotype was HLA-C-restricted CMV-specific. Identification of carriers of CMV plus the relevant HLA was performed using cumulative public TCR beta family frequency.

This CDR3 contains 18 residues. V was pared by 4 bases and J by 8 bases, with 14 bases of the junction left unmatched. Germline V lookup: CDR1 SGHVS, CDR2 FQNEAQ. TCRdb itself ran the reads through MiXCR, one entry per CDR3 protein. In the table there are roughly 200,000 distinct CDR3 sequences, roughly 34% of which are singletons. The source material was CD8+ T cells from cultured PBMCs, sampled from culture after CMV antigen stimulation. This sequence was found in a human donor in good health (CMV status not recorded). Some clones in this sample may be carry-over from other donors' samples. This chain uses TRBV7-8 with TRBJ1-6; TRBD1 matches at 10 bases. Here the CDR3 reads CASSSSGTGVSNDSPLHF. The CDR3 DNA is TGTGCCAGCAGCTCATCCGGGACAGGGGTATCCAATGATTCACCCCTCCACTTT.